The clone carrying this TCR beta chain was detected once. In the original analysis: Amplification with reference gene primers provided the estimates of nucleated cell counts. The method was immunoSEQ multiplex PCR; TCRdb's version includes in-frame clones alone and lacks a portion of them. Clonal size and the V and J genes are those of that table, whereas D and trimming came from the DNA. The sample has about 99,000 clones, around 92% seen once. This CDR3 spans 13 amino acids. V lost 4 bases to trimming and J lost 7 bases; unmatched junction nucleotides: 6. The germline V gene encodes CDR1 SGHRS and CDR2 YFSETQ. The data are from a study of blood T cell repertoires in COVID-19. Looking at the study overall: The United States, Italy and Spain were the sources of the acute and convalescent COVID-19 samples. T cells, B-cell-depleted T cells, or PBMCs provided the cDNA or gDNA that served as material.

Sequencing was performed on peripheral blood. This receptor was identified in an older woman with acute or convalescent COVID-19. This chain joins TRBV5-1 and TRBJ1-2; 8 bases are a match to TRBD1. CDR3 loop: CASSQGQVGGYTF. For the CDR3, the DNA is TGCGCCAGCAGCCAGGGACAGGTCGGTGGCTACACCTTC.